This T cell receptor (beta chain) was documented in a study of radiotherapy plus CTLA-4 blockade in lung cancer. Of note for this clone: The antigen remains undetermined.

CDR3 length: 17 amino acids. The germline V gene encodes CDR1 MDHEN and CDR2 SYDVKM. Trimming at V came to 3 bases and at J to 5 bases, leaving 14 bases not matched to a gene. Libraries were prepared by immunoSEQ multiplex PCR; TCRdb keeps only in-frame clonotypes and omits some of them. The profile covers more than 95,000 clones, with approximately 84% appearing a single time and roughly 5.3% taken by the ten largest. The study's findings and limits: Blood-borne expansion of tumor-derived TCR clones followed radiotherapy plus ipilimumab.

This receptor was taken from a human donor with non-small cell lung cancer who had a partial response to radiotherapy plus ipilimumab. The sample was peripheral blood, taken from a patient treated with radiotherapy plus ipilimumab. The chain recombines TRBV28 with TRBJ2-5; TRBD2 matches 8 bases. Here the CDR3 reads CASSFRGGRSRGETQYF. Written as DNA, the CDR3 is TGTGCCAGCAGTTTCCGGGGGGGCAGGAGCAGAGGGGAGACCCAGTACTTC.